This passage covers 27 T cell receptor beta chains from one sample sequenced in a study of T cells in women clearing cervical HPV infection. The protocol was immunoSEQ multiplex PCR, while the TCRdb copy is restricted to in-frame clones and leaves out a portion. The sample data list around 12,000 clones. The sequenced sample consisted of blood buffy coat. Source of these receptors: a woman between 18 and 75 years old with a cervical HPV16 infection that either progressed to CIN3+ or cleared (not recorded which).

This chain's CDR3 is CASSLAGGVNYGYTF. The CDR3 bases that were read are TGTGCCAGCAGCTTGGCCGGGGGAGTTAACTATGGC. The chain employs TRBV5-4 and TRBJ1-2, with a tentative D call TRBD1 (5 bases). The read finishes 3 residues shy of the CDR3 end, and the germline J gene is used to complete it. The CDR3 consists of 15 residues. CDR1 SGHNT and CDR2 YYREEE come from the germline V gene (reference sequence). The ends were cut back, 0 bases at V and 1 base at J, with 10 bases in the middle.

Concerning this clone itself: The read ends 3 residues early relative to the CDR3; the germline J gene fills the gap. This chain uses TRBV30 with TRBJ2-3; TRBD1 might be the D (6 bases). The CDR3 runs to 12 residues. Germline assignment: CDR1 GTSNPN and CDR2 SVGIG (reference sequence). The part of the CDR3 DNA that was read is TGTGCCTGGAGTGAAGGGGGAGAGACG. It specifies CAWSEGGET. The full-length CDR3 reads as CAWSEGGETQYF.

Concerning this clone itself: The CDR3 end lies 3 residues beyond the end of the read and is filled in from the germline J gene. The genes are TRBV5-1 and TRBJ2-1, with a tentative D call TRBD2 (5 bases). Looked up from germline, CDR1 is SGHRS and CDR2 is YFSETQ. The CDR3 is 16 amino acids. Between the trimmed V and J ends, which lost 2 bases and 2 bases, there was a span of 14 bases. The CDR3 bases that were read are TGCGCCAGCAGCTTCAACCCGGCGGGCCCCTACAATGAG. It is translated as CASSFNPAGPYNE. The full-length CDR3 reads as CASSFNPAGPYNEQFF.

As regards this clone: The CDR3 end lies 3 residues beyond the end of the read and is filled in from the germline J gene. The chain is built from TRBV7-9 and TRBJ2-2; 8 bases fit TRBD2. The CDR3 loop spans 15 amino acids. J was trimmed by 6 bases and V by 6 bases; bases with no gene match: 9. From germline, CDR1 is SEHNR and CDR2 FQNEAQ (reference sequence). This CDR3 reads CASRGHSGGSGELFF. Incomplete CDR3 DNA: TGTGCCAGCAGGGGGCACAGCGGGGGATCCGGGGAG.

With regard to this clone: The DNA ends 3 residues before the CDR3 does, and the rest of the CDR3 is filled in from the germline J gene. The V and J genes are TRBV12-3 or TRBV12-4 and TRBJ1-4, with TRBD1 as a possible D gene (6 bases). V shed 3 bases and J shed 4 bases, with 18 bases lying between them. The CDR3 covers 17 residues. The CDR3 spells CASSFKASDSSNEKLFF. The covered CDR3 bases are TGTGCCAGCAGTTTTAAGGCGTCGGACAGCAGTAATGAAAAA.

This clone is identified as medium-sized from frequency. CDR3 region: CASSPGDRSYNEQFF. Partial CDR3 DNA: TGTGCCAGCTCACCGGGGGACAGGTCCTACAATGAG. The chain employs TRBV18 and TRBJ2-1; 8 bases are shared with TRBD1. Sequencing ends 3 residues short of the CDR3 end; the germline J gene provides the rest. This CDR3 spans 15 amino acids. J gave up 1 base and V 3 bases, and 2 bases lay outside the gene matches. Germline CDR1 is KGHSH and CDR2 is LQKENI.

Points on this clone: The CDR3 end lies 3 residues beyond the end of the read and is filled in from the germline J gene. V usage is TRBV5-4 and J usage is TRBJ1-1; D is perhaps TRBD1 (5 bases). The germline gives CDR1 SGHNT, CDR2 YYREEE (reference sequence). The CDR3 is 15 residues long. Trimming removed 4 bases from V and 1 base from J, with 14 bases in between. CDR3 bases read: TGTGCCAGCAGCAGCAACAGGTATCCGAACACTGAA. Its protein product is CASSSNRYPNTE. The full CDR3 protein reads CASSSNRYPNTEAFF.

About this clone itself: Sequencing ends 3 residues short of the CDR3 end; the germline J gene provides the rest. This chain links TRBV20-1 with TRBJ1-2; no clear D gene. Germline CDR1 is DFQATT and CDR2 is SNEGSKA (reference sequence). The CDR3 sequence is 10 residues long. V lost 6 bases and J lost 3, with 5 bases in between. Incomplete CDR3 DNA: TGCAGTGCGGCTGACTATGGC. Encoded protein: CSAADYG. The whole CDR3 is CSAADYGYTF.

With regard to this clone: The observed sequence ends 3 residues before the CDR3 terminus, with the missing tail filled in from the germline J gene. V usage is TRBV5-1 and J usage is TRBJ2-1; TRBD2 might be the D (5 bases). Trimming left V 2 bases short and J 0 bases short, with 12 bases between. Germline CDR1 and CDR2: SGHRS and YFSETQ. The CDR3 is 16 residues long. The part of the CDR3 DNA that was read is TGCGCCAGCAGCTTACCTAGCCCCAACTCCTACAATGAG. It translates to CASSLPSPNSYNE. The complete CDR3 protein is CASSLPSPNSYNEQFF.

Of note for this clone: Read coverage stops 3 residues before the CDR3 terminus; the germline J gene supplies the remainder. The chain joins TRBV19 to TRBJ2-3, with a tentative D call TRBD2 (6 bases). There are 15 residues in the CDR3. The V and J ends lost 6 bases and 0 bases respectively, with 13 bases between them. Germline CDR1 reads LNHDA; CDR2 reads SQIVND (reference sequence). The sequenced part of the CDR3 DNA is TGTGCCAGTAGCCCGTCCCGGGGGAGCACAGATACG. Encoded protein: CASSPSRGSTDT. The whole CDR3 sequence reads CASSPSRGSTDTQYF.

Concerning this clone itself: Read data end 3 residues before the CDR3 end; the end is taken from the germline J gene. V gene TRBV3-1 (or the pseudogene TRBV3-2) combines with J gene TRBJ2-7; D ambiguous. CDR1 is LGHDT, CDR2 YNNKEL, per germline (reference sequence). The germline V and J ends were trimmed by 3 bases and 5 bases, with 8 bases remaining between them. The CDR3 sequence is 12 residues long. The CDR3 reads CASSQSFHEQYF. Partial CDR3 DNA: TGTGCCAGCAGCCAGAGCTTTCACGAG.

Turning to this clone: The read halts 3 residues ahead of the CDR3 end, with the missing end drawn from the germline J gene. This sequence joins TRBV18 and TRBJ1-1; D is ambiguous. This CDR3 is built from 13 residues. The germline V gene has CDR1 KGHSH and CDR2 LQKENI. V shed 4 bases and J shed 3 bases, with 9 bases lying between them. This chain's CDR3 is CASSQGLDTEAFF. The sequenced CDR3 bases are TGTGCCAGCTCACAGGGTTTGGACACTGAA.

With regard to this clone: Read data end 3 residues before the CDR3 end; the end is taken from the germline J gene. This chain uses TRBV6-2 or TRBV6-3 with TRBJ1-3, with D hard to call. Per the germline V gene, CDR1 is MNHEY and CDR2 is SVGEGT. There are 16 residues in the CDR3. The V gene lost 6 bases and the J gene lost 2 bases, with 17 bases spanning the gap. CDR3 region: CASSPPLRRAGNTIYF. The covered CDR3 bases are TGTGCCAGCAGCCCTCCCCTCCGACGGGCTGGAAACACC.

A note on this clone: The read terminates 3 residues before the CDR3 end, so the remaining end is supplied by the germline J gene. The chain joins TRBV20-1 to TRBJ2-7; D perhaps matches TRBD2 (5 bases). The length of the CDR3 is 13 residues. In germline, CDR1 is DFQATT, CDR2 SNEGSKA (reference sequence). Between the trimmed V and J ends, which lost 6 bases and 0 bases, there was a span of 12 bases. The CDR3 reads CSARGWSSYEQYF. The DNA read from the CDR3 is TGCAGTGCCCGCGGGTGGAGCTCCTACGAG.

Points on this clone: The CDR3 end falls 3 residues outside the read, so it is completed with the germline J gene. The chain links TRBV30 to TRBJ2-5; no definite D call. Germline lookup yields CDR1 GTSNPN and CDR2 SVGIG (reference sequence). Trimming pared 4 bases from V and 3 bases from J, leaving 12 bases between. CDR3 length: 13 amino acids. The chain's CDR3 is CAWKPRLEETQYF. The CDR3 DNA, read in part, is TGTGCCTGGAAGCCTCGGTTGGAAGAGACC.

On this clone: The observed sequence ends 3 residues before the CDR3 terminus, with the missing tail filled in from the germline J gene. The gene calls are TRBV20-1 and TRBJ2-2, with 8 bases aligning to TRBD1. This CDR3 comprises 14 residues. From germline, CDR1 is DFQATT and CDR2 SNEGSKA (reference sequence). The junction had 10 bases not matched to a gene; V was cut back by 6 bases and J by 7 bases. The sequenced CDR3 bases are TGCAGTGCCCATGGGGGGACAGGAGACGGGGAG. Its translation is CSAHGGTGDGE. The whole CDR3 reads CSAHGGTGDGELFF.

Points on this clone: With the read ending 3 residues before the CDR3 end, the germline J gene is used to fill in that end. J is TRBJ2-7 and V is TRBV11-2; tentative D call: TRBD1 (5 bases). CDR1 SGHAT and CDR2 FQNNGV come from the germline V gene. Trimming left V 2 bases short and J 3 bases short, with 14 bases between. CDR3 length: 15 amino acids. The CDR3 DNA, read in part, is TGTGCCAGCAGCTTATCGCTGGACACCTACTACGAG. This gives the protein CASSLSLDTYYE. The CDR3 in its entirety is CASSLSLDTYYEQYF.

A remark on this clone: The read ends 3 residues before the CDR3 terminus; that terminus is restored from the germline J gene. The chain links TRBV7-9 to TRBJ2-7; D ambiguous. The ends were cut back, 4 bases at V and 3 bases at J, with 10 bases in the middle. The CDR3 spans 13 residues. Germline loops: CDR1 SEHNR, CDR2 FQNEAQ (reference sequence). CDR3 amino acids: CASSSRHHYEQYF. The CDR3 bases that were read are TGTGCCAGCAGCTCCCGACACCACTACGAG.

CDR3 sequence reads: CASSSGDRVTGNTIYF. The CDR3 DNA, read in part, is TGTGCCAGCAGTTCAGGGGACAGGGTTACTGGAAACACC. J is TRBJ1-3 and V is TRBV28, with 9 bases fitting TRBD1. Sequencing ends 3 residues short of the CDR3 end; the germline J gene provides the rest. This CDR3 region has 16 residues. The V gene end was trimmed by 4 bases and the J gene end by 2 bases; junction bases not matched to a gene: 6. Germline-derived CDR1 and CDR2 are MDHEN and SYDVKM.

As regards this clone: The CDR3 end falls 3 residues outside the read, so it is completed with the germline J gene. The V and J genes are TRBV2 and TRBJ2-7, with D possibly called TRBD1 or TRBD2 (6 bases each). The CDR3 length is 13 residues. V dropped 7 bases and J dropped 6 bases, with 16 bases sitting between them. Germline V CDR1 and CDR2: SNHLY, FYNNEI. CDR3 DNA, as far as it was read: TGTGCCAGCAAATCAGGGGAGGCGGCCGAG. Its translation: CASKSGEAAE. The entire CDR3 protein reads CASKSGEAAEQYF.

The CDR3: CASSKDRDYGYTF. Incomplete CDR3 DNA: TGTGCCAGTAGTAAGGACAGGGACTATGGC. The chain has TRBV19 and TRBJ1-2; 8 nucleotides agree with TRBD1. The CDR3 extends 3 residues past the end of the read, so its final part is completed from the germline J gene. This CDR3 has 13 amino acids. The V gene end was trimmed by 4 bases and the J gene end by 3 bases; junction bases not matched to a gene: 1. Germline CDR1 and CDR2: LNHDA and SQIVND (reference sequence).

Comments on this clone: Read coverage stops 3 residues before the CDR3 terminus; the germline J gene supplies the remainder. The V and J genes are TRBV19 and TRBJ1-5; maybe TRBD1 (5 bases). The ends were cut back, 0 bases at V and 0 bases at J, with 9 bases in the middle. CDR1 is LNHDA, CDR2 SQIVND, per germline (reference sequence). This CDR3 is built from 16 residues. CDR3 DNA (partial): TGTGCCAGTAGTATAGAGGGGGGTTTTAGCAATCAGCCC. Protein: CASSIEGGFSNQP. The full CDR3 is CASSIEGGFSNQPQHF. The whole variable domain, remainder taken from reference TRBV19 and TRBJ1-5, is DGGITQSPKYLFRKEGQNVTLSCEQNLNHDAMYWYRQDPGQGLRLIYYSQIVNDFQKGDIAEGYSVSREKKESFPLTVTSAQKNPTAFYLCASSIEGGFSNQPQHFGDGTRLSIL.

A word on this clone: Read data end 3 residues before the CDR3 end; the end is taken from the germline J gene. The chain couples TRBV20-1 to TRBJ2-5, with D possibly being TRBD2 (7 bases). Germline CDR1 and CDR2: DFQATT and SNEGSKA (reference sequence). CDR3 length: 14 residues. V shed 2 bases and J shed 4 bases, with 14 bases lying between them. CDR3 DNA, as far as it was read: TGCAGTGCTAGAACGGGGGGCCCACGAGAGACC. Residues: CSARTGGPRET. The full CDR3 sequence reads CSARTGGPRETQYF.

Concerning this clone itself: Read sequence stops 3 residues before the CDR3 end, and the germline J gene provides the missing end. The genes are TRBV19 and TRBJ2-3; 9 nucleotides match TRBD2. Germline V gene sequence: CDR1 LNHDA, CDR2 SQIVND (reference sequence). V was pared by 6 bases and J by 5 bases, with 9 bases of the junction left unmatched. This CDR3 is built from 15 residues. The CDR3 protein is CASRIWRGGEDTQYF. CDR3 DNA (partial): TGTGCCAGTAGGATTTGGCGGGGGGGCGAAGATACG.

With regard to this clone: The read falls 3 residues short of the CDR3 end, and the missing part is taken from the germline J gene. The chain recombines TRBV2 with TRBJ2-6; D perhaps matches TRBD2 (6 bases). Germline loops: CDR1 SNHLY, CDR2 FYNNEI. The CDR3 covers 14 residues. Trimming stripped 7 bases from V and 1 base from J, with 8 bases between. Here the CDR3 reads CASNRGSGANVLTF. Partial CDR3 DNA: TGTGCCAGCAACCGGGGGTCTGGGGCCAACGTC.

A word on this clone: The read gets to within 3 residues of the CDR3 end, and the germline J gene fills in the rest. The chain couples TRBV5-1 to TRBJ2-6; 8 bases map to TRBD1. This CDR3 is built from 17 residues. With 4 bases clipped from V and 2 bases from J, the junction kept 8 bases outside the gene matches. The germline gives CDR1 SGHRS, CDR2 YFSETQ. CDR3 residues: CASSARDRGAGANVLTF. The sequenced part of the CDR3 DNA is TGCGCCAGCAGCGCGCGAGACAGGGGAGCTGGGGCCAACGTC.

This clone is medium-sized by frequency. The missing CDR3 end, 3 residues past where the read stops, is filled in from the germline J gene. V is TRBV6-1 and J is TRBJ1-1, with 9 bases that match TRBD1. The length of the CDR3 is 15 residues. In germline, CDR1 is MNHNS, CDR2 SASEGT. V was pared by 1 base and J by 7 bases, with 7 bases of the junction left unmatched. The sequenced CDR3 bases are TGTGCCAGCAGTGAAGGGACAGGGGAGGTTGTTGAA. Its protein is CASSEGTGEVVE. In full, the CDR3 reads CASSEGTGEVVEAFF.